This T cell receptor (beta chain) emerged from a study of a mutant IDH1 vaccine in newly diagnosed glioma. Study summary: Following radiotherapy alone, or alongside temozolomide cycles, vaccination was started after an interval of 4-6 weeks.

Time point described: week 5, during vaccination. Vaccination comprised doses that each held 300 ug of mutant IDH1 20-mer peptide, plus topical imiquimod. The table came from immunoSEQ multiplex PCR; TCRdb's copy has only in-frame clones and leaves some out. The data hold approximately 51,000 clones, with around 78% observed a single time. General study results and limits: Among patients, nearly 95% showed immune responses induced by the vaccine.

This clone was recorded a few times. The antigen is not known. Germline V gives CDR1 GTSNPN, CDR2 SVGIG (reference sequence). The CDR3 sequence is 12 residues long. Trimming shortened V by 4 bases and J by 6 bases, and 12 bases separated the two germline ends. Material: PBMCs, obtained from a glioma patient whose treatment included an IDH1 peptide vaccine. V is TRBV30 and J is TRBJ1-1; D unclear. The TCR originated in a woman aged 40 to 49 with glioma. CDR3: CAWNAGGPEAFF. The CDR3 region has the DNA TGTGCCTGGAACGCAGGTGGCCCTGAAGCTTTCTTT.